The T cell receptor beta chain under discussion was sequenced for a study of technical replicates of blood from several donors. This clone was counted a single time. The method was immunoSEQ multiplex PCR; TCRdb's version includes in-frame clones alone and lacks a portion of them. The repertoire holds tens of thousands of clones, with over 85% as singletons. The germline CDR1 and CDR2 sequences are GTSNPN and SVGIG (reference sequence). This CDR3 is 14 amino acids long. V lost 3 bases and J 9 bases, leaving 20 bases between the germline ends. V and J are TRBV30 and TRBJ1-2, with D perhaps matching TRBD1 (6 bases). This TCR came from a human donor in good health. The sequenced material came from T cells isolated from PBMCs. CDR3 sequence (DNA): TGTGCCTGGAGCCCTCTCGGACAGATAGGCAGCTACACCTTC. Its protein product is CAWSPLGQIGSYTF.